These 9 T cell receptor beta chains originate from one sample sequenced in a study of identifying expanded T cells in peripheral blood. The data were produced by immunoSEQ multiplex PCR, yet TCRdb's version contains in-frame clones alone and is incomplete. The data show around 100,000 clones, 88% seen once. The sequenced material came from blood. The receptors originated from a person aged 18 to 75 in good health.

The genes are TRBV5-1 and TRBJ2-7, with D tentatively TRBD1 (5 bases). The germline gives CDR1 SGHRS, CDR2 YFSETQ. There are 15 residues in the CDR3. Trimming took 3 bases from V and 2 from J, leaving 15 bases between them. In DNA form, the CDR3 reads TGCGCCAGCAGCTCGGACATCGCCTCAGCCTACGAGCAGTACTTC. This sequence encodes CASSSDIASAYEQYF.

This sequence joins TRBV27 and TRBJ2-1, with 9 nucleotides matching TRBD2. Germline lookup yields CDR1 MNHEY and CDR2 SMNVEV (reference sequence). This CDR3 is 14 amino acids long. V dropped 7 bases and J dropped 4; count of bases not matched to a gene: 5. The chain's CDR3 is CASNSAGGYNEQFF. As DNA, the CDR3 is TGTGCCAGCAATTCTGCGGGAGGGTACAATGAGCAGTTCTTC.

The chain carries TRBV29-1 and TRBJ2-1; TRBD2 matches at 8 bases. Germline V gives CDR1 SQVTM, CDR2 ANQGSEA. CDR3 length: 16 residues. V shed 0 bases and J 7 bases; nucleotides not matched to a gene: 11. CDR3 residues: CSVEDLRSGSFNEQFF. The CDR3 region has the DNA TGCAGCGTTGAAGATCTGAGGAGCGGGAGTTTTAATGAGCAGTTCTTC.

The chain is built from TRBV7-7 and TRBJ2-2; no reliable D call. CDR3 length: 13 residues. V lost 1 base and J lost 9, with 9 bases in between. Germline V lookup: CDR1 SSHAT, CDR2 FNYEAQ (reference sequence). DNA of the CDR3: TGTGCCAGCAGCTTAGATCTCAGAAGGGAGCTGTTTTTT. Its protein is CASSLDLRRELFF.

The chain couples TRBV6-6 to TRBJ1-4, with unresolved D. This CDR3 has 15 residues. V was shortened by 4 bases and J by 0 bases, with 9 bases between the two germline ends. CDR1 is MNHNY and CDR2 is SVGAGI in the germline V gene (reference sequence). CDR3 sequence reads: CASSSAFATNEKLFF. The CDR3 nucleotides are TGTGCCAGCAGTTCCGCGTTTGCAACTAATGAAAAACTGTTTTTT.

The chain employs TRBV29-1 and TRBJ2-2, with D maybe TRBD2 (5 bases). This CDR3 has 15 residues. Germline V gives CDR1 SQVTM, CDR2 ANQGSEA. The germline V and J ends were trimmed by 6 bases and 1 base, with 15 bases remaining between them. CDR3 coding DNA: TGCAGCGTACGACCCCCGGGGAAGAACACCGGGGAGCTGTTTTTT. Translated: CSVRPPGKNTGELFF.

The genes are TRBV11-1 and TRBJ1-3, with D possibly being TRBD1 (5 bases). The germline V gene encodes CDR1 SGHAT and CDR2 FQDESV (reference sequence). V was trimmed by 2 bases and J by 4 bases, leaving 12 bases between them. The CDR3 is 15 residues long. The CDR3 loop is CASSLPQGRGNTIYF. In DNA form, the CDR3 reads TGTGCCAGCAGCTTACCGCAGGGTCGAGGAAACACCATATATTTT.

CDR3 DNA sequence: TGCGCCAGCAGCCAAACTTACAGGGAATCTGGAAACACCATATATTTT. Amino acids: CASSQTYRESGNTIYF. The rearrangement uses TRBV4-3 and TRBJ1-3; D possibly corresponds to TRBD1 (6 bases). The CDR3 length is 16 residues. The V and J ends lost 2 bases and 1 base respectively, with 12 bases between them. The germline CDR1 and CDR2 sequences are LGHNA and YSLEER.

V usage is TRBV7-2 and J usage is TRBJ1-1; 9 bases agree with TRBD1. The germline CDR1 and CDR2 sequences are SGHTA and FQGNSA. Losses at the gene ends were 5 bases for V and 0 bases for J; bases not matched to a gene: 10. The CDR3 extends over 17 amino acids. Written as DNA, the CDR3 is TGTGCCAGCAGCCAGAGTTACAGGGGGCGCGTGAACACTGAAGCTTTCTTT. It translates to CASSQSYRGRVNTEAFF. Full variable domain (outside the CDR3, taken from reference TRBV7-2 and TRBJ1-1): GAGVSQSPSNKVTEKGKDVELRCDPISGHTALYWYRQSLGQGLEFLIYFQGNSAPDKSGLPSDRFSAERTGGSVSTLTIQRTQQEDSAVYLCASSQSYRGRVNTEAFFGQGTRLTVV.